Listed here are 32 T cell receptor beta chains from one sample, sequenced in a study of T cell responses to AZD1222 COVID-19 vaccine. Sequencing was performed with immunoSEQ multiplex PCR; in TCRdb, only in-frame clones are kept and a portion is missing. The sample includes 100,000 to 120,000 clones, around 93% seen only once; the top ten take about 3%. The sequencing used peripheral blood, collected 28 days after the second AZD1222 dose. These receptors came from an adult who received the AZD1222 COVID-19 vaccine.

The genes are TRBV5-1 and TRBJ2-5; D unresolved. Germline lookup yields CDR1 SGHRS and CDR2 YFSETQ. This CDR3 contains 14 residues. Trimming shortened V by 0 bases and J by 3 bases, and 9 bases separated the two germline ends. This CDR3 reads CASSLVSGKETQYF. The DNA of the CDR3 is TGCGCCAGCAGCTTGGTGTCTGGTAAAGAGACCCAGTACTTC.

The chain uses TRBV5-1 and TRBJ2-7; 8 bases map to TRBD1. The CDR3 has 18 residues. Germline lookup yields CDR1 SGHRS and CDR2 YFSETQ. V trimming: 0 bases; J trimming: 4 bases; junction bases outside the gene matches: 15. CDR3 sequence reads: CASSLERGTGSIQYEQYF. CDR3 sequence (DNA): TGCGCCAGCAGCTTGGAGCGCGGGACAGGTTCCATACAGTACGAGCAGTACTTC.

The J gene is TRBJ2-2, the V gene TRBV10-3, with 10 nucleotides matching TRBD2. CDR3 length equals 22 residues. V lost 5 bases to trimming and J lost 4 bases; unmatched junction nucleotides: 25. Germline CDR1 reads ENHRY; CDR2 reads SYGVKD. CDR3 DNA sequence: TGTGCCATCAGTAGCCCTAGCGGGGGCCACCCACTAGCCCTCGTCGGCACCGGGGAGCTGTTTTTT. This codes for CAISSPSGGHPLALVGTGELFF.

The gene calls are TRBV2 and TRBJ2-7; TRBD1 matches at 9 bases. Germline V gene sequence: CDR1 SNHLY, CDR2 FYNNEI. J gave up 2 bases and V 6 bases, and 8 bases lay outside the gene matches. This CDR3 comprises 15 residues. CDR3 amino acids: CASRNTDRGPYEQYF. CDR3 nucleotide sequence: TGTGCCAGCAGAAATACGGACAGGGGTCCCTACGAGCAGTACTTC.

The DNA of the CDR3 is TGTGCCAGCAGCCAAGCCCCAGGGCGAGGGTCACCCCTCCACTTT. Translating it yields CASSQAPGRGSPLHF. The J gene is TRBJ1-6, the V gene TRBV14; TRBD1 might be the D (5 bases). V was trimmed by 1 base and J by 10 bases, leaving 14 bases between them. CDR1 and CDR2 (germline): SGHDN, FVKESK. The CDR3 has 15 amino acids.

The gene calls are TRBV18 and TRBJ1-6; D is undetermined. Trimming left V 2 bases short and J 10 bases short, with 15 bases between. CDR1 KGHSH and CDR2 LQKENI come from the germline V gene. This CDR3 has 15 amino acids. CDR3 in DNA: TGTGCCAGCTCACCAAATCAGAAGGACGGATCACCCCTCCACTTT. Protein: CASSPNQKDGSPLHF.

The chain joins TRBV5-1 to TRBJ2-6, with TRBD2 identical over 11 bases. V trimming: 2 bases; J trimming: 0 bases; junction bases outside the gene matches: 4. In germline, CDR1 is SGHRS, CDR2 YFSETQ. The CDR3 totals 18 residues. Written as DNA, the CDR3 is TGCGCCAGCAGCTTTAGACTAGCGGGGAGCTCTGGGGCCAACGTCCTGACTTTC. It yields the protein CASSFRLAGSSGANVLTF.

J is TRBJ2-3 and V is TRBV19; perhaps TRBD2 as D (6 bases). The CDR3 extends over 15 amino acids. The V end was cut by 2 bases, the J end by 0 bases, with 9 bases between. Germline loops: CDR1 LNHDA, CDR2 SQIVND (reference sequence). The CDR3: CASSIWRGSTDTQYF. CDR3 nucleotides: TGTGCCAGTAGTATATGGCGGGGCAGCACAGATACGCAGTATTTT.

The rearrangement joins TRBV6-1 to TRBJ2-1; 8 bases are a match to TRBD2. V shed 2 bases, J shed 7 bases, and the junction held 7 bases outside the gene matches. The CDR3 runs 15 residues. Germline-derived CDR1 and CDR2 are MNHNS and SASEGT. CDR3 region: CASSEKGTRWNEQFF. For the CDR3, the DNA is TGTGCCAGCAGTGAAAAGGGGACTAGATGGAATGAGCAGTTCTTC.

The chain employs TRBV2 and TRBJ2-1; weak D call: TRBD2 (5 bases). Germline CDR1 and CDR2: SNHLY and FYNNEI. The CDR3 is made up of 13 amino acids. V dropped 8 bases and J dropped 5 bases, with 13 bases sitting between them. The CDR3 reads CASSAEGHNEQFF. CDR3 DNA: TGTGCCAGCTCGGCCGAGGGCCACAATGAGCAGTTCTTC.

The V and J genes are TRBV11-2 and TRBJ1-5; no definite D call. Germline lookup yields CDR1 SGHAT and CDR2 FQNNGV. This CDR3 is built from 14 residues. With 0 bases removed from V and 6 bases from J, the gap between germline ends came to 9 bases. The CDR3 region is CASSLDDSFQPQHF. The CDR3 coding sequence is TGTGCCAGCAGCTTAGACGATAGTTTTCAGCCCCAGCATTTT.

The chain recombines TRBV4-1 with TRBJ1-4, with 7 bases that match TRBD1. Germline trimming cut 0 bases from V and 8 bases from J; bases unmatched to any gene: 9. The CDR3 runs to 16 residues. Germline V gene sequence: CDR1 MGHRA, CDR2 YSYEKL. Here the CDR3 reads CASSQEERGHGEKLFF. In DNA, the CDR3 is TGCGCCAGCAGCCAAGAGGAAAGGGGGCACGGAGAAAAACTGTTTTTT.

V gene TRBV7-6 combines with J gene TRBJ1-1; D unresolved. V was cut by 2 bases and J by 1 base, with 14 bases left in between. The CDR3 has 16 amino acids. In germline, CDR1 is SGHVS, CDR2 FNYEAQ. The CDR3 loop reads CASSLFVSRGNTEAFF. CDR3 bases: TGTGCCAGCAGCTTATTTGTTTCCCGAGGGAACACTGAAGCTTTCTTT.

V and J are TRBV18 and TRBJ1-1; 8 bases align to TRBD1. Germline V gene lookup returns CDR1 KGHSH and CDR2 LQKENI. This CDR3 contains 14 residues. Germline trimming cut 5 bases from V and 3 bases from J; bases unmatched to any gene: 5. The CDR3 region is CASSNTGGDTEAFF. DNA for the CDR3: TGTGCCAGCTCAAACACAGGGGGTGACACTGAAGCTTTCTTT. The full variable domain, rest sourced from reference TRBV18 and TRBJ1-1, is NAGVMQNPRHLVRRRGQEARLRCSPMKGHSHVYWYRQLPEEGLKFMVYLQKENIIDESGMPKERFSAEFPKEGPSILRIQQVVRGDSAAYFCASSNTGGDTEAFFGQGTRLTVV.

This clone was observed a few times. V gene TRBV5-4 combines with J gene TRBJ2-7, with D possibly being TRBD2 (5 bases). In germline, CDR1 is SGHNT, CDR2 YYREEE (reference sequence). This CDR3 has 13 residues. The V end lost 5 bases, the J end lost 2 bases, and 11 bases lay between the germline ends. The DNA of the CDR3 is TGTGCCAGCAGGTCGGACGGGGCCTACGAGCAGTACTTC. Residues: CASRSDGAYEQYF.

V and J are TRBV5-6 and TRBJ2-3; possibly TRBD2 for D (5 bases). V was trimmed by 3 bases and J by 2 bases, leaving 16 bases between them. The CDR3 totals 16 residues. Germline V gene lookup returns CDR1 SGHDT and CDR2 YYEEEE. The CDR3 nucleotides read TGTGCCAGCAGCTCGGGGTCTCATACCCCCACAGATACGCAGTATTTT. Translated, it gives CASSSGSHTPTDTQYF.

The J gene is TRBJ1-2, the V gene TRBV6-6, with TRBD1 matching 9 bases. Germline CDR1 MNHNY, CDR2 SVGAGI (reference sequence). V trimming: 6 bases; J trimming: 6 bases; junction bases outside the gene matches: 8. CDR3 length equals 14 residues. For the CDR3, the DNA is TGTGCCAGCAGGCCCCGGGACAGGGAGGATGGCTACACCTTC. Its protein product is CASRPRDREDGYTF.

J is TRBJ1-1 and V is TRBV6-4; TRBD1 matches 10 bases. The germline V gene has CDR1 MRHNA and CDR2 SNTAGT. The junction had 13 bases not matched to a gene; V was cut back by 7 bases and J by 11 bases. CDR3 length: 14 amino acids. The DNA for the CDR3 is TGTGCCAGCACCCGCTTGGGGACAGGGGTCTTGGCTTTCTTT. Translated, it gives CASTRLGTGVLAFF.

The rearrangement links TRBV6-5 to TRBJ2-1, with TRBD1 matching 7 bases. The V and J ends lost 4 bases and 6 bases, in that order; junction bases with no gene match: 6. Per the germline V gene, CDR1 is MNHEY and CDR2 is SVGAGI. This CDR3 has 14 amino acids. CDR3 coding DNA: TGTGCCAGCAGTTCGAGGGGGCGGGTCAATGAGCAGTTCTTC. Its translation: CASSSRGRVNEQFF.

This chain connects TRBV6-5 to TRBJ2-2; D not certain. This CDR3 is built from 13 residues. Germline CDR1 is MNHEY and CDR2 is SVGAGI. V was trimmed by 6 bases and J by 3 bases, leaving 8 bases between them. The CDR3 DNA sequence: TGTGCCAGCAGGGGCCCCTACACCGGGGAGCTGTTTTTT. Residues: CASRGPYTGELFF.

This chain uses TRBV7-9 with TRBJ1-2; 8 nucleotides align to TRBD1. V was clipped by 5 bases and J by 5 bases; unmatched bases: 16. The V gene's germline CDR1 is SEHNR and CDR2 FQNEAQ (reference sequence). The CDR3 covers 17 residues. The CDR3 protein is CASSPRTGSPSRYGYTF. The CDR3 nucleotides read TGTGCCAGCAGCCCGAGGACAGGGTCCCCGAGTAGGTATGGCTACACCTTC.

The chain couples TRBV6-4 to TRBJ1-2; D may be TRBD1 (6 bases). V gave up 5 bases and J gave up 7 bases, with 14 bases separating them. The CDR3 runs 13 residues. The germline V gene encodes CDR1 MRHNA and CDR2 SNTAGT. The CDR3 region is CASSHGTYSGYTF. DNA for the CDR3: TGTGCCAGCAGTCACGGGACATACTCTGGCTACACCTTC.

The rearrangement joins TRBV19 to TRBJ1-5, with 12 bases fitting TRBD1. Germline V lookup: CDR1 LNHDA, CDR2 SQIVND (reference sequence). CDR3 length: 17 amino acids. The V gene end was trimmed by 5 bases and the J gene end by 2 bases; junction bases not matched to a gene: 7. The CDR3 protein is CASSPRDRGLGNQPQHF. Written as DNA, the CDR3 is TGTGCCAGTAGTCCCCGGGACAGGGGGCTTGGCAATCAGCCCCAGCATTTT.

V gene TRBV4-2 combines with J gene TRBJ1-5; TRBD1 aligns across 7 bases. The length of the CDR3 is 16 residues. The germline CDR1 and CDR2 sequences are LGHNA and YNFKEQ. The trim removed 4 bases at V and 0 bases at J, leaving 6 bases unmatched. The CDR3 is CASSLGQEPSNQPQHF. The CDR3 DNA follows: TGTGCCAGCAGCCTAGGACAGGAGCCTAGCAATCAGCCCCAGCATTTT.

The chain links TRBV18 to TRBJ1-1; D is uncertain. This CDR3 region has 15 residues. The V and J ends lost 8 bases and 3 bases respectively, with 19 bases between them. Germline V CDR1 and CDR2: KGHSH, LQKENI. The CDR3 DNA follows: TGTGCCAGCCGGGTCAGGACTCCAGCCTACACTGAAGCTTTCTTT. Its protein product is CASRVRTPAYTEAFF.

The V and J genes are TRBV5-5 and TRBJ1-2; D not certain. The CDR3 sequence is 15 residues long. Germline V lookup: CDR1 SGHKS, CDR2 YYEKEE (reference sequence). The V gene lost 0 bases and the J gene lost 2 bases, with 11 bases spanning the gap. CDR3 nucleotides: TGTGCCAGCAGCTTGGTTTATGAGGGAAACTATGGCTACACCTTC. It yields the protein CASSLVYEGNYGYTF.

V usage is TRBV30 and J usage is TRBJ1-1; D not resolved. V was trimmed by 1 base and J by 2 bases, leaving 8 bases between them. Germline CDR1 and CDR2: GTSNPN and SVGIG (reference sequence). The CDR3 totals 13 residues. CDR3 loop: CAWSEVPNTEAFF. The CDR3 DNA reads TGTGCCTGGAGTGAGGTCCCTAACACTGAAGCTTTCTTT.

The rearrangement uses TRBV7-6 and TRBJ2-2; TRBD1 might be the D (6 bases). CDR3 size: 16 residues. Germline assignment: CDR1 SGHVS and CDR2 FNYEAQ. Deletions cut 1 base from V and 4 bases from J, with 13 bases between. CDR3 loop: CASSLGFRGVTGELFF. In DNA form, the CDR3 reads TGTGCCAGCAGCTTAGGGTTCAGGGGAGTCACCGGGGAGCTGTTTTTT.

The table lists this clone with a count of one. This rearrangement joins TRBV6-5 to TRBJ2-5; no reliable D call. Germline-derived CDR1 and CDR2 are MNHEY and SVGAGI. CDR3 length: 12 residues. V was clipped by 7 bases and J by 5 bases, with 11 bases between them. The CDR3 is CASTLGWETQYF. Written as DNA, the CDR3 is TGTGCCAGCACCCTCGGGTGGGAGACCCAGTACTTC.

The chain carries TRBV5-1 and TRBJ2-7; D is unclear. Germline V gene data show CDR1 as SGHRS and CDR2 as YFSETQ. Trimming shortened V by 0 bases and J by 4 bases, and 17 bases separated the two germline ends. The length of the CDR3 is 16 residues. CDR3: CASSLVRASVFYEQYF. The CDR3 nucleotides are TGCGCCAGCAGCTTGGTACGGGCCTCCGTTTTTTACGAGCAGTACTTC.

This clone was found once. V and J are TRBV7-6 and TRBJ1-1, with 7 bases that match TRBD1. V dropped 2 bases and J dropped 1; count of bases not matched to a gene: 16. Germline CDR1 is SGHVS and CDR2 is FNYEAQ. CDR3 length equals 19 residues. CDR3 protein: CASSLYPPRDRVSNTEAFF. CDR3 DNA sequence: TGTGCCAGCAGCTTATATCCCCCCCGCGACAGGGTATCGAACACTGAAGCTTTCTTT. The full variable domain, rest sourced from reference TRBV7-6 and TRBJ1-1, is GAGVSQSPRYKVTKRGQDVALRCDPISGHVSLYWYRQALGQGPEFLTYFNYEAQQDKSGLPNDRFSAERPEGSISTLTIQRTEQRDSAMYRCASSLYPPRDRVSNTEAFFGQGTRLTVV.

The J gene is TRBJ1-1, the V gene TRBV6-5; D is unresolved. V was cut by 6 bases and J by 1 base, with 9 bases left in between. Germline-derived CDR1 and CDR2 are MNHEY and SVGAGI. The CDR3 length is 13 residues. The CDR3 nucleotides are TGTGCCAGCAGGCTCCCGGGGAACACTGAAGCTTTCTTT. This encodes CASRLPGNTEAFF.